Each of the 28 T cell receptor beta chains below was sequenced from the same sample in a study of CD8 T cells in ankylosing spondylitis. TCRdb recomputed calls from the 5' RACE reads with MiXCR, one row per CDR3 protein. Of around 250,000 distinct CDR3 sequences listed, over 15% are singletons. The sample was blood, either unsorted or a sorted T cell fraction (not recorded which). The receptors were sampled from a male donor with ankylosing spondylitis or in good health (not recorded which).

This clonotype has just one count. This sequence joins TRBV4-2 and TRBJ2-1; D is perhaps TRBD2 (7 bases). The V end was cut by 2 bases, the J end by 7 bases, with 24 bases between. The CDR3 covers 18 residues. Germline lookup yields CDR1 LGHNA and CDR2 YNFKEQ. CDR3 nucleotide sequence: TGTGCCAGCAGCCAAACAGGGAGTTTAACGGGAGCGGGGAATGAGCAGTTCTTC. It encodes CASSQTGSLTGAGNEQFF.

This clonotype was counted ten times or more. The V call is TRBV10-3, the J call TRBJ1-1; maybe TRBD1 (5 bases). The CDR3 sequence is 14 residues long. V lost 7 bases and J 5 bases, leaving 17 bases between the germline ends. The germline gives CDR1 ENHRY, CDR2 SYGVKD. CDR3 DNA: TGTGCCATCATGGGGCACGAGGGTGGAACTGAAGCTTTCTTT. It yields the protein CAIMGHEGGTEAFF.

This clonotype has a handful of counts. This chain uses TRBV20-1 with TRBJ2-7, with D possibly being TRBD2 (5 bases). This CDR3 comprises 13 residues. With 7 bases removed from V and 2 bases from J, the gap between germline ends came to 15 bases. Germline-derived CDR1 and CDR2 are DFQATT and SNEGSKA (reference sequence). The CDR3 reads CSERTLGAYEQYF. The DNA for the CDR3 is TGCAGTGAACGGACTCTTGGTGCCTACGAGCAGTACTTC.

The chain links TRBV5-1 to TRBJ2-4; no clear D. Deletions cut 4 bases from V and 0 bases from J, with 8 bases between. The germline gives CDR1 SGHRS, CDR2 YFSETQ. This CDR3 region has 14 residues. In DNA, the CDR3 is TGCGCCAGCAGCCCGGACGGAGCCAAAAACATTCAGTACTTC. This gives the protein CASSPDGAKNIQYF.

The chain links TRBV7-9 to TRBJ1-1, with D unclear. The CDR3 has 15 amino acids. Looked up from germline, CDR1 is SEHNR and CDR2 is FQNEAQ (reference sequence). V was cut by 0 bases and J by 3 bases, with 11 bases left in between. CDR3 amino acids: CASSLAMGWDTEAFF. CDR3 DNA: TGTGCCAGCAGCTTAGCTATGGGGTGGGACACTGAAGCTTTCTTT.

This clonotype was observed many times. The CDR3 sequence is CASSQDPGLAYGYTF. The CDR3 DNA reads TGCGCCAGCAGCCAAGATCCAGGGCTGGCCTATGGCTACACCTTC. V gene TRBV4-1 combines with J gene TRBJ1-2; the D gene is possibly TRBD1 (5 bases). The CDR3 loop spans 15 amino acids. Germline-derived CDR1 and CDR2 are MGHRA and YSYEKL. Trimming cost V 0 bases and J 4 bases, with 12 bases left between them.

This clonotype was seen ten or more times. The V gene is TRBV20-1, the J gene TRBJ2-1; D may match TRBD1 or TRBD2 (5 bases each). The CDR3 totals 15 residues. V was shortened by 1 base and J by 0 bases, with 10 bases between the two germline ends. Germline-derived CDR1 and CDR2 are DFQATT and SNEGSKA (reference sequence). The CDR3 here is CSARALGTSYNEQFF. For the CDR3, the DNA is TGCAGTGCTAGAGCGCTCGGGACCTCCTACAATGAGCAGTTCTTC.

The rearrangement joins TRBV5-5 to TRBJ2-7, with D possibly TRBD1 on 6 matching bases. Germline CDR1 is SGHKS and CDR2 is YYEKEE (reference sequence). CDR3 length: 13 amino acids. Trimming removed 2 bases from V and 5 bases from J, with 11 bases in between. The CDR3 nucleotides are TGTGCCAGCAGCTTTGGACAGAATAACGAGCAGTACTTC. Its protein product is CASSFGQNNEQYF.

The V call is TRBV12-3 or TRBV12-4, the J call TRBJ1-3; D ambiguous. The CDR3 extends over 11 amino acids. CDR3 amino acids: CCAQTGNTIYF. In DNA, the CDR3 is TGTTGCGCGCAGACTGGAAACACCATATATTTT.

CDR3 in amino acids: CASSTITGITEAFF. The CDR3 DNA sequence: TGTGCCAGCAGCACCATAACAGGGATCACTGAAGCTTTCTTT. The V gene is TRBV7-9, the J gene TRBJ1-1; weak D call: TRBD1 (6 bases). Germline V CDR1 and CDR2: SEHNR, FQNEAQ (reference sequence). Trimming stripped 5 bases from V and 4 bases from J, with 14 bases between. This CDR3 is built from 14 residues.

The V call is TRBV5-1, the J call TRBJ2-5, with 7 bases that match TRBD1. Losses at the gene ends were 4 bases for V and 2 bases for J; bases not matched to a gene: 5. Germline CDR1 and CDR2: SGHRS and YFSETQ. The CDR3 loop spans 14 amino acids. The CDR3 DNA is TGCGCCAGCAGCCCCGGGACAGAACAAGAGACCCAGTACTTC. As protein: CASSPGTEQETQYF. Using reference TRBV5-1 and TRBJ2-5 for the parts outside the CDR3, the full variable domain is KAGVTQTPRYLIKTRGQQVTLSCSPISGHRSVSWYQQTPGQGLQFLFEYFSETQRNKGNFPGRFSGRQFSNSRSEMNVSTLELGDSALYLCASSPGTEQETQYFGPGTRLLVL.

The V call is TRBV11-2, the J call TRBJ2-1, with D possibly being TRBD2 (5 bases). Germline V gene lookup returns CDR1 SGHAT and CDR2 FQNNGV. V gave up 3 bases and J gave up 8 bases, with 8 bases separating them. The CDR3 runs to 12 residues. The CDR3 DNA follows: TGTGCCAGCAGCTTTTCGCGGGATGAGCAGTTCTTC. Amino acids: CASSFSRDEQFF. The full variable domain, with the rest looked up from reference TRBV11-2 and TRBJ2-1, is EAGVAQSPRYKIIEKRQSVAFWCNPISGHATLYWYQQILGQGPKLLIQFQNNGVVDDSQLPKDRFSAERLKGVDSTLKIQPAKLEDSAVYLCASSFSRDEQFFGPGTRLTVL.

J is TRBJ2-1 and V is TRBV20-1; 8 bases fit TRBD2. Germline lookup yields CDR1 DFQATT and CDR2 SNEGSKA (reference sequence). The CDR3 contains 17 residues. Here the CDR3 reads CCVLDPLLAVRAVEQFF. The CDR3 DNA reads TGCTGTGTTTTAGATCCCCTACTAGCGGTCCGGGCGGTTGAGCAGTTCTTC.

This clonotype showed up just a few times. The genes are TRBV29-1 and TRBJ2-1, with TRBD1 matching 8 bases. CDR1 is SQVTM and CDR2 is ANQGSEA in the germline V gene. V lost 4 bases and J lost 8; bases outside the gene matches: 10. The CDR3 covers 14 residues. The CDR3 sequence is CSVARTGILDEQFF. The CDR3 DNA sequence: TGCAGCGTTGCACGGACAGGGATTTTGGATGAGCAGTTCTTC.

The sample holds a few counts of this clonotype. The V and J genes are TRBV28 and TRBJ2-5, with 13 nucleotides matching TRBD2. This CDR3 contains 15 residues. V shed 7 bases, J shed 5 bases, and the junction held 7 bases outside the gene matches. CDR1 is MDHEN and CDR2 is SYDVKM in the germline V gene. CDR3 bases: TGTGCCAGCAACTTACTAGCGGGAGGGATTGAGACCCAGTACTTC. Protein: CASNLLAGGIETQYF.

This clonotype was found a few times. Here the CDR3 reads CSVEDGQENEQFF. The CDR3 DNA is TGCAGCGTTGAAGACGGACAGGAAAATGAGCAGTTCTTC. The chain has TRBV29-1 and TRBJ2-1; the match to TRBD1 covers 7 bases. Germline lookup yields CDR1 SQVTM and CDR2 ANQGSEA. The CDR3 sequence is 13 residues long. V was clipped by 0 bases and J by 7 bases; unmatched bases: 3.

CDR3 bases: TGTGCCAGCAGTCCGGTTGACACGAGCTTCTACGAGCAGTACTTC. It translates to CASSPVDTSFYEQYF. The J gene is TRBJ2-7, the V gene TRBV12-3 or TRBV12-4; no reliable D call. The CDR3 contains 15 residues. V shed 5 bases and J shed 3 bases, with 17 bases lying between them.

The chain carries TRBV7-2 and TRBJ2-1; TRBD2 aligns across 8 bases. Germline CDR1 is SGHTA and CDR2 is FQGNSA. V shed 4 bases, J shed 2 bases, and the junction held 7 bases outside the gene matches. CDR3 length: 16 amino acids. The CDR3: CASSSQVAGTYNEQFF. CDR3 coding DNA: TGTGCCAGCAGCTCCCAAGTAGCGGGGACCTACAATGAGCAGTTCTTC.

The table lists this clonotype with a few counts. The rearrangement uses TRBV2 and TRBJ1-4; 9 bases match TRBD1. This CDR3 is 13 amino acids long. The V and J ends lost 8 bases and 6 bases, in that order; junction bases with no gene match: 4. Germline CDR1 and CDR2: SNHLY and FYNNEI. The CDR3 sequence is CASPGQGDEKLFF. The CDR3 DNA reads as TGTGCCAGCCCGGGACAGGGAGATGAAAAACTGTTTTTT.

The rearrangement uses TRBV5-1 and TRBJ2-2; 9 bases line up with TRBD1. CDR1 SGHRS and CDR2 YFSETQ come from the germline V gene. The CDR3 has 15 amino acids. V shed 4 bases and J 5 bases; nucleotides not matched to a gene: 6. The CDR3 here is CASSPGTGLTGELFF. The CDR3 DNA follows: TGCGCCAGCAGCCCCGGGACAGGGCTTACCGGGGAGCTGTTTTTT.

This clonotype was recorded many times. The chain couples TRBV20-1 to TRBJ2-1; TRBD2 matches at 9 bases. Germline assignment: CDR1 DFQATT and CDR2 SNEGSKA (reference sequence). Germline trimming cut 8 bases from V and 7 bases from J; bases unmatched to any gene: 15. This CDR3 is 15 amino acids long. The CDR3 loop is CSTMGPGLARNEQFF. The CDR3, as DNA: TGCAGTACCATGGGGCCGGGACTAGCAAGGAATGAGCAGTTCTTC.

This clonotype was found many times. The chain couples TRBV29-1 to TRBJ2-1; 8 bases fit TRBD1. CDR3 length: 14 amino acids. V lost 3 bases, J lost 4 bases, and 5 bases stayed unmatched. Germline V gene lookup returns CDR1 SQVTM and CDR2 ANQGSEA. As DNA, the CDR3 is TGCAGCGTTGAGCAGGGGGCTAGGTACAATGAGCAGTTCTTC. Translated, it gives CSVEQGARYNEQFF.

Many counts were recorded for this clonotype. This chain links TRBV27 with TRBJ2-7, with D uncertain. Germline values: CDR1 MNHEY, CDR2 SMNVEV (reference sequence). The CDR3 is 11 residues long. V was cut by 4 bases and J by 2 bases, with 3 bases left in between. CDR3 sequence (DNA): TGTGCCAGCAGTTCCACCTACGAGCAGTACTTC. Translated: CASSSTYEQYF.

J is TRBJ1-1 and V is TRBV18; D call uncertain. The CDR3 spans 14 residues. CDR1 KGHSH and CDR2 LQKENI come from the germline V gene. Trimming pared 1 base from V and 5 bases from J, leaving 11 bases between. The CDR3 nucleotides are TGTGCCAGCTCACCACTTGGGAGCCGGACTGAAGCTTTCTTT. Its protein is CASSPLGSRTEAFF.

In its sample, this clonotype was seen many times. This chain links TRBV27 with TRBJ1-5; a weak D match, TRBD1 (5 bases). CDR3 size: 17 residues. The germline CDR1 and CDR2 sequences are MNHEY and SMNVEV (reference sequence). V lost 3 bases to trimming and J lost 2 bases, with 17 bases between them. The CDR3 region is CASSFSGTGYGNQPQHF. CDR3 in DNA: TGTGCCAGCAGTTTTTCGGGGACGGGGTACGGCAATCAGCCCCAGCATTTT.

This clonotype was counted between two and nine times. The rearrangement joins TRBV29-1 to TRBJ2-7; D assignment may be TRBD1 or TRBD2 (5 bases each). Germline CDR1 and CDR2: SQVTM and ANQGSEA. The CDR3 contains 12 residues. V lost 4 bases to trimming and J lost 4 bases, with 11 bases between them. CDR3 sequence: CSVAGPHYEQYF. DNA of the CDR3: TGCAGCGTTGCGGGACCCCATTACGAGCAGTACTTC.

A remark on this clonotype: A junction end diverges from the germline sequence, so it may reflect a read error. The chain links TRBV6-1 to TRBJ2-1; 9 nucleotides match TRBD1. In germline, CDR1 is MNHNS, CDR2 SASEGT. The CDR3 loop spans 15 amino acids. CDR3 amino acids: CASSEVGTGSGEQFF. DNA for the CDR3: TGTGCCAGCAGCGAAGTGGGGACAGGGTCCGGTGAGCAGTTCTTC.

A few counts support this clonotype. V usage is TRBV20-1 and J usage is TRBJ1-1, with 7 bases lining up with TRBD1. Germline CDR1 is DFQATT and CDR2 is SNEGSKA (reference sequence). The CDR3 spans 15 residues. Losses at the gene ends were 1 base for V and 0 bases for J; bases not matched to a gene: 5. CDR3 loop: CSARVQGPMNTEAFF. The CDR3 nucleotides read TGCAGTGCTAGAGTACAGGGGCCGATGAACACTGAAGCTTTCTTT.